The T cell receptor (beta chain) under discussion was sequenced for a study of blood T cell repertoires in COVID-19. Per the study methods: Nucleated cell number was recorded as an estimate derived from reference gene primer amplification. Sequencing was performed with immunoSEQ multiplex PCR; in TCRdb, only in-frame clones are kept and a portion is missing. V and J calls and clone size are those listed in that table; D and trimming were worked out from the DNA. The data show 120,000 to 150,000 clones, with more than 80% seen just once and roughly 4.9% held by the top ten. Per germline, CDR1 SGHNT and CDR2 YYREEE (reference sequence). The trim removed 3 bases at V and 9 bases at J, leaving 11 bases unmatched. The CDR3 runs to 15 residues.

Sample: peripheral blood. The receptor was isolated from a human donor in a cohort sampled during active COVID-19. V gene TRBV5-4 combines with J gene TRBJ2-1, with 8 bases that match TRBD2. The CDR3 DNA sequence: TGTGCCAGCAGCTCGGGACTAGAAGGCGAGGGTGAGCAGTTCTTC. As protein: CASSSGLEGEGEQFF.